This T cell receptor (beta chain) derives from a study of technical replicates of blood from a few donors. V lost 6 bases, J lost 2 bases, and 19 bases lay in between. CDR3 size: 16 residues. CDR1 is SNHLY, CDR2 FYNNEI, per germline. The assay was immunoSEQ multiplex PCR, and TCRdb's table has in-frame clones only and misses some. The table lists roughly 40,000 clones, around 96% of them singletons. This clone was counted a single time. Sequenced sample: T cells isolated from PBMCs. The receptor comes from a human donor in good health. The gene calls are TRBV2 and TRBJ1-2, with a weak D call TRBD1 (6 bases). CDR3 in DNA: TGTGCCAGCAGCGCAGAACAGGGAATAAGGAACTATGGCTACACCTTC. Protein product: CASSAEQGIRNYGYTF.